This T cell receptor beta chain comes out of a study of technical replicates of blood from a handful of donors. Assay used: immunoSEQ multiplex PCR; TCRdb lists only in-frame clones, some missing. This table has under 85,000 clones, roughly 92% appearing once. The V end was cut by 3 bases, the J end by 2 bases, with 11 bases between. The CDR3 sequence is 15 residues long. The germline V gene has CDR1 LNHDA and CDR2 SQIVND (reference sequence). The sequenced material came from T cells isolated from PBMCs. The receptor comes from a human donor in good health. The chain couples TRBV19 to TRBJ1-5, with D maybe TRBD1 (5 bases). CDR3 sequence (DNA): TGTGCCAGTAGTATCAGGGTATCGGGCAATCAGCCCCAGCATTTT. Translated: CASSIRVSGNQPQHF.